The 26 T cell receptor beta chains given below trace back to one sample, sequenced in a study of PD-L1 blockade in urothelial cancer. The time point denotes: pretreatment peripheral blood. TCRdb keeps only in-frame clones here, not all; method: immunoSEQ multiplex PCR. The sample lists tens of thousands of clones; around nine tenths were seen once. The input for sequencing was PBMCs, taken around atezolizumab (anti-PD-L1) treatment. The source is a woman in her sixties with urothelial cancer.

The CDR3, as DNA: TGTGCCAGCAGCTCCGGGACTAGCGGTTACGAGCAGTACTTC. Protein product: CASSSGTSGYEQYF. This sequence joins TRBV7-2 and TRBJ2-7, with 11 positions matching TRBD2. The CDR3 contains 14 residues. The junction had 3 bases not matched to a gene; V was cut back by 4 bases and J by 4 bases. Germline CDR1 SGHTA, CDR2 FQGNSA.

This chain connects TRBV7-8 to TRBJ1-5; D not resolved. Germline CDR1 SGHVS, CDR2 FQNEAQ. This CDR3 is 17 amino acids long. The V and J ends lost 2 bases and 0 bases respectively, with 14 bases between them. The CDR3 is CASSLQVNPNSNQPQHF. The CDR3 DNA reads TGTGCCAGCAGCTTACAGGTGAATCCTAATAGCAATCAGCCCCAGCATTTT.

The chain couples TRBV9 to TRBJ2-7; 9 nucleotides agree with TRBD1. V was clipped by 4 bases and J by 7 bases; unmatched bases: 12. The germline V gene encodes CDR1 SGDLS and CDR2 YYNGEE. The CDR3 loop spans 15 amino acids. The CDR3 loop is CASSSRTGASGEQYF. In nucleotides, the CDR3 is TGTGCCAGCAGCAGCCGGACAGGGGCCTCGGGGGAGCAGTACTTC.

The CDR3 DNA is TGTGCCAGCAGCTTTCCCGGGAAAAACGAGCAGTACTTC. It translates to CASSFPGKNEQYF. The chain links TRBV5-4 to TRBJ2-7; D perhaps matches TRBD2 (5 bases). CDR1 and CDR2 from the germline V gene are SGHNT and YYREEE (reference sequence). The CDR3 has 13 amino acids. Trimming removed 2 bases at V and 5 bases at J, with 11 bases between. Variable domain in full (rest from reference TRBV5-4 and TRBJ2-7): ETGVTQSPTHLIKTRGQQVTLRCSSQSGHNTVSWYQQALGQGPQFIFQYYREEENGRGNFPPRFSGLQFPNYSSELNVNALELDDSALYLCASSFPGKNEQYFGPGTRLTVT.

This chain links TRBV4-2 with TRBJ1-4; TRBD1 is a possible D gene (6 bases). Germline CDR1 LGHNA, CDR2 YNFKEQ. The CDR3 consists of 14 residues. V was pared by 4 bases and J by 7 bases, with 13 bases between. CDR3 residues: CASSLQGTPEKLFF. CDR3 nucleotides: TGTGCCAGCAGCCTACAGGGAACCCCTGAAAAACTGTTTTTT.

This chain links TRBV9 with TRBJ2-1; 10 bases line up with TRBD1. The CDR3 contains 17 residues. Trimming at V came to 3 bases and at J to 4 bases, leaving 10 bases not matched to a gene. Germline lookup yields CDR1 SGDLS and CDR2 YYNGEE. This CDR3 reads CASSEGGTGDRYNEQFF. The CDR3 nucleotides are TGTGCCAGCAGCGAGGGGGGGACAGGGGACCGATACAATGAGCAGTTCTTC.

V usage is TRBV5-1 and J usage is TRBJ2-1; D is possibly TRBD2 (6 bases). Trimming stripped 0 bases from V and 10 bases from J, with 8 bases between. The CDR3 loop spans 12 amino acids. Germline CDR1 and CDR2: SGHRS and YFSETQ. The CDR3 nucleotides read TGCGCCAGCAGCTTGGGGGGAGGCGAGCAGTTCTTC. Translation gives CASSLGGGEQFF.

DNA of the CDR3: TGTGGTGGGGCCTCAGCGCGTCCCGGGGAGCTGTTTTTT. It yields the protein CGGASARPGELFF. This chain uses TRBV2 with TRBJ2-2; perhaps TRBD1 as D (5 bases). In germline, CDR1 is SNHLY, CDR2 FYNNEI. The CDR3 is made up of 13 amino acids.

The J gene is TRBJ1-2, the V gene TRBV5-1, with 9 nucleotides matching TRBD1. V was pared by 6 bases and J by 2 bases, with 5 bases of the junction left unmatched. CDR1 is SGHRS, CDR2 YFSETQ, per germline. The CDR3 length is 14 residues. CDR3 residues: CASTTGGANYGYTF. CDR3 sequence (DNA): TGCGCCAGCACCACAGGGGGCGCGAACTATGGCTACACCTTC.

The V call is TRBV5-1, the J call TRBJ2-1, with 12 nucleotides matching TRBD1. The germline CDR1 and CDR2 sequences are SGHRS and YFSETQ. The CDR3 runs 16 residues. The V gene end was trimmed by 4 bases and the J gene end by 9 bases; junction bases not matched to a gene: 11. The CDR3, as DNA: TGCGCCAGCAGCCCAAACCCGGGACAGGGGGCGGGTGAGCAGTTCTTC. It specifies CASSPNPGQGAGEQFF.

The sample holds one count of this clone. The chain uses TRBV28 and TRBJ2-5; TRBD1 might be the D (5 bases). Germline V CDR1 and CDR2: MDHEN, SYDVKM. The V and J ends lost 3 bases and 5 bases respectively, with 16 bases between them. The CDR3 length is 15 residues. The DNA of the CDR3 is TGTGCCAGCAGTTTTTCGACAGTCTTTGGGGAGACCCAGTACTTC. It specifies CASSFSTVFGETQYF.

For the CDR3, the DNA is TGCGCCAGCAGCTTGCCAGGGGGCCCCCAAGAGACCCAGTACTTC. Encoded protein: CASSLPGGPQETQYF. The genes are TRBV5-1 and TRBJ2-5, with 8 bases matching TRBD1. Germline-derived CDR1 and CDR2 are SGHRS and YFSETQ. CDR3 length: 15 amino acids. V gave up 1 base and J gave up 1 base; unmatched junction bases: 3.

Here the CDR3 reads CASSMAGGVGKQPQHF. The CDR3 DNA sequence: TGTGCCAGTAGTATGGCAGGGGGAGTAGGAAAGCAGCCCCAGCATTTT. The chain joins TRBV19 to TRBJ1-5; 7 bases align to TRBD1. The germline CDR1 and CDR2 sequences are LNHDA and SQIVND (reference sequence). The CDR3 is 16 amino acids. V dropped 3 bases and J dropped 7; count of bases not matched to a gene: 12.

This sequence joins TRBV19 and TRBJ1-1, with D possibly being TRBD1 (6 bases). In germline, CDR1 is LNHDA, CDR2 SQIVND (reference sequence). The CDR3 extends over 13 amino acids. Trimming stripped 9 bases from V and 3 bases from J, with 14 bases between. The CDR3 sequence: CASEQGFDTEAFF. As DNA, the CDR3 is TGTGCCAGCGAACAGGGCTTCGACACTGAAGCTTTCTTT.

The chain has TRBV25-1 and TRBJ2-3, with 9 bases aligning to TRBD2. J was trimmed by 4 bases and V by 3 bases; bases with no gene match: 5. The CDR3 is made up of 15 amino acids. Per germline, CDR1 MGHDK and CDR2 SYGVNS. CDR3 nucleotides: TGTGCCAGCAGTGATCTAGCGGGGATGGCAGATACGCAGTATTTT. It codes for CASSDLAGMADTQYF. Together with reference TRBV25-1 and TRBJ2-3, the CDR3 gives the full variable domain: EADIYQTPRYLVIGTGKKITLECSQTMGHDKMYWYQQDPGMELHLIHYSYGVNSTEKGDLSSESTVSRIRTEHFPLTLESARPSHTSQYLCASSDLAGMADTQYFGPGTRLTVL.

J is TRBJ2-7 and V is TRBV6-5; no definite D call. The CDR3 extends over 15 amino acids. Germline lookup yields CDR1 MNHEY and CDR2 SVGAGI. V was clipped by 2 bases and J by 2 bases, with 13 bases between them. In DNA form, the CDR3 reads TGTGCCAGCAGTTACAGTAGACAATCCCCCTACGAGCAGTACTTC. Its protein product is CASSYSRQSPYEQYF.

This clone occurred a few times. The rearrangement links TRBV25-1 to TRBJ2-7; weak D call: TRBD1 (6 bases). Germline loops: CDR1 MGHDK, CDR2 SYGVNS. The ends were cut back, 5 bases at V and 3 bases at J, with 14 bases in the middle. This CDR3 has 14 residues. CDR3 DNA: TGTGCCAGCAGTTTTTCGGACAGAAGCTACGAGCAGTACTTC. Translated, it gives CASSFSDRSYEQYF.

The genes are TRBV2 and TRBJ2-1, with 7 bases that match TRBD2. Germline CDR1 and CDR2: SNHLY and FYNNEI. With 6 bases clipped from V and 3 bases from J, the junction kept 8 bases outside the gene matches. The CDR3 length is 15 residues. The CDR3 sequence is CASRGGTISYNEQFF. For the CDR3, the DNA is TGTGCCAGCAGGGGAGGGACTATCAGCTACAATGAGCAGTTCTTC.

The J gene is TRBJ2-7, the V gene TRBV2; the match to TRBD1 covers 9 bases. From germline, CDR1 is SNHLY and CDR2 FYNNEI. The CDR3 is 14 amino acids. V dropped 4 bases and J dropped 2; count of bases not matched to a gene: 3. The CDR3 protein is CASSANRGPYEQYF. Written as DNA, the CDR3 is TGTGCCAGCAGTGCTAACAGGGGGCCCTACGAGCAGTACTTC.

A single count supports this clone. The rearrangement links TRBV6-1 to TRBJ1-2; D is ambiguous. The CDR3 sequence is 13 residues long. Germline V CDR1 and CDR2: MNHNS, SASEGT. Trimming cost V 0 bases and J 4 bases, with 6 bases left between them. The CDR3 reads CASSEAFGYGYTF. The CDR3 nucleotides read TGTGCCAGCAGTGAAGCGTTCGGCTATGGCTACACCTTC.

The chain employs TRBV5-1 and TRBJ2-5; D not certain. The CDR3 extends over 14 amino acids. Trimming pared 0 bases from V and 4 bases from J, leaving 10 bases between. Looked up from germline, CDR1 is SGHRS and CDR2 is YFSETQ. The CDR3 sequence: CASSLGQARETQYF. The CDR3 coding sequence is TGCGCCAGCAGCTTGGGGCAGGCGAGAGAGACCCAGTACTTC.

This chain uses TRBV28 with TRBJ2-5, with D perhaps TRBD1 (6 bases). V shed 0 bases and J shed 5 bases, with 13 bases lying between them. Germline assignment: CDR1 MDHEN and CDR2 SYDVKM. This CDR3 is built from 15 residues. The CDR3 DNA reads TGTGCCAGCAGTTTATGGGGGGCCAAATGGGAGACCCAGTACTTC. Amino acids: CASSLWGAKWETQYF.

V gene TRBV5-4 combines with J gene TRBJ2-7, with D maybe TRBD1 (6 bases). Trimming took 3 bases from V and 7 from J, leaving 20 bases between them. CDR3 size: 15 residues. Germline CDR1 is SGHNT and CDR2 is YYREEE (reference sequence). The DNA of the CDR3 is TGTGCCAGCAGCTCGGTGACAGGTTCTCGACGTGAGCAGTACTTC. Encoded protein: CASSSVTGSRREQYF. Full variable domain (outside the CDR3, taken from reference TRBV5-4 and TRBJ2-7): ETGVTQSPTHLIKTRGQQVTLRCSSQSGHNTVSWYQQALGQGPQFIFQYYREEENGRGNFPPRFSGLQFPNYSSELNVNALELDDSALYLCASSSVTGSRREQYFGPGTRLTVT.

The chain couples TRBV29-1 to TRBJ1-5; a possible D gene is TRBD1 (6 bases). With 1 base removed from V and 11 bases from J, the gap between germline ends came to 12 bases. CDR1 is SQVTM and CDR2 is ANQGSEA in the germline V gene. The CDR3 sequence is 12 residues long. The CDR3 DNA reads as TGCAGCGTTGAAGCAGGGGATGGGGCCCAGCATTTT. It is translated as CSVEAGDGAQHF.

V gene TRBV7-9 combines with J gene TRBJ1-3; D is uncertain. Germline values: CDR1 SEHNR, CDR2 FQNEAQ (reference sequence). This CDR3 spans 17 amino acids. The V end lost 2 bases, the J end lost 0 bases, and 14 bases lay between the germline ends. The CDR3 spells CASSLMVSGSSGNTIYF. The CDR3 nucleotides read TGTGCCAGCAGCTTAATGGTTTCGGGGTCCTCTGGAAACACCATATATTTT.

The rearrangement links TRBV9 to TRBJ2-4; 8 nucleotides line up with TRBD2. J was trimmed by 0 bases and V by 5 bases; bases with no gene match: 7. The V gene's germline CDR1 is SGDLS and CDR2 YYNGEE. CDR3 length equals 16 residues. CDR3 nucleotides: TGTGCCAGCAGTCCTCCGAGCGGGGGAGCCAAAAACATTCAGTACTTC. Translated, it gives CASSPPSGGAKNIQYF.